Below are 8 T cell receptor beta chains sequenced from a single sample in a study of blood T cell repertoires in COVID-19. Using immunoSEQ multiplex PCR, the repertoire was profiled, and TCRdb retains in-frame clones only, with some absent. The data contain over 200,000 clones, 86% of them singletons. The sequencing sample was made of peripheral blood. The receptors here all came from a middle-aged man who had recovered from COVID-19.

The chain is built from TRBV19 and TRBJ1-1; no clear D gene. Germline V lookup: CDR1 LNHDA, CDR2 SQIVND (reference sequence). The CDR3 length is 14 residues. Trimming removed 3 bases from V and 0 bases from J, with 8 bases in between. The CDR3 protein is CASSIGGLNTEAFF. CDR3 DNA: TGTGCCAGTAGTATCGGAGGGCTGAACACTGAAGCTTTCTTT. The full variable domain, rest sourced from reference TRBV19 and TRBJ1-1, is DGGITQSPKYLFRKEGQNVTLSCEQNLNHDAMYWYRQDPGQGLRLIYYSQIVNDFQKGDIAEGYSVSREKKESFPLTVTSAQKNPTAFYLCASSIGGLNTEAFFGQGTRLTVV.

The V call is TRBV27, the J call TRBJ2-2; maybe TRBD1 (6 bases). The CDR3 has 14 amino acids. Between the trimmed V and J ends, which lost 8 bases and 4 bases, there was a span of 14 bases. Looked up from germline, CDR1 is MNHEY and CDR2 is SMNVEV (reference sequence). Written as DNA, the CDR3 is TGTGCCAGCGGGGGCTGGGGCCGCACCGGGGAGCTGTTTTTT. Its translation: CASGGWGRTGELFF.

This sequence joins TRBV2 and TRBJ2-7; 9 nucleotides agree with TRBD1. CDR1 and CDR2 from the germline V gene are SNHLY and FYNNEI. J lost 1 base, V lost 5 bases, and 12 bases had no gene match. This CDR3 has 17 residues. For the CDR3, the DNA is TGTGCCAGCAGTTACAGGGGGCGCTCCCCCACATCCTACGAGCAGTACTTC. Protein product: CASSYRGRSPTSYEQYF.

The V gene is TRBV4-1, the J gene TRBJ2-1, with 8 bases aligning to TRBD2. The CDR3 sequence is 17 residues long. Per germline, CDR1 MGHRA and CDR2 YSYEKL. With 5 bases clipped from V and 3 bases from J, the junction kept 12 bases outside the gene matches. The CDR3 here is CASSYSDREGRYNEQFF. The CDR3, as DNA: TGCGCCAGCAGCTACTCAGACCGGGAGGGCCGCTACAATGAGCAGTTCTTC.

The genes are TRBV7-8 and TRBJ1-5, with TRBD1 matching over 7 bases. CDR1 is SGHVS, CDR2 FQNEAQ, per germline. The CDR3 consists of 16 residues. Trimming took 5 bases from V and 0 from J; bases not matched to a gene: 7. The CDR3 nucleotides read TGTGCCAGCAGCCCTGGGACAGCGTATAGCAATCAGCCCCAGCATTTT. It is translated as CASSPGTAYSNQPQHF.

This rearrangement joins TRBV25-1 to TRBJ1-1; D remains ambiguous. With 1 base removed from V and 4 bases from J, the gap between germline ends came to 19 bases. The CDR3 runs to 17 residues. Germline CDR1 and CDR2: MGHDK and SYGVNS. The CDR3 DNA sequence: TGTGCCAGCAGTGAATTGAGGGTAACCCAAACTACCACTGAAGCTTTCTTT. Translating gives CASSELRVTQTTTEAFF.

The chain links TRBV10-3 to TRBJ2-7; D perhaps matches TRBD1 (5 bases). Trimming cost V 8 bases and J 2 bases, with 7 bases left between them. Looked up from germline, CDR1 is ENHRY and CDR2 is SYGVKD. The CDR3 consists of 11 residues. The CDR3 is CAIQDTYEQYF. The CDR3 bases are TGTGCCATCCAGGACACCTACGAGCAGTACTTC.

V usage is TRBV27 and J usage is TRBJ2-7; D is possibly TRBD2 (6 bases). This CDR3 spans 14 amino acids. Per the germline V gene, CDR1 is MNHEY and CDR2 is SMNVEV (reference sequence). Trimming removed 5 bases from V and 0 bases from J, with 11 bases in between. The CDR3 reads CASSHPTSSYEQYF. The CDR3 DNA reads TGTGCCAGCAGTCACCCGACTAGCTCCTACGAGCAGTACTTC.